Following are 18 T cell receptor beta chains from one sample sequenced in a study of blood T cell repertoires in COVID-19. Assay: immunoSEQ multiplex PCR; the TCRdb copy retains only in-frame clones and omits some. The sample shows some 290,000 clones, about nine tenths of them seen only once. The sample was peripheral blood. These receptors all stem from a young woman with COVID-19, enrolled during active disease.

This sequence joins TRBV7-9 and TRBJ2-1; 13 bases align to TRBD2. The CDR3 covers 17 residues. Germline V gives CDR1 SEHNR, CDR2 FQNEAQ (reference sequence). With 0 bases clipped from V and 2 bases from J, the junction kept 1 base outside the gene matches. In nucleotides, the CDR3 is TGTGCCAGCAGCTTAGCCGGACTAGCGGGAGCCTACAATGAGCAGTTCTTC. Translated: CASSLAGLAGAYNEQFF.

The chain combines TRBV6-1 with TRBJ1-5; no clear D. The CDR3 runs 15 residues. V lost 3 bases and J lost 1, with 10 bases in between. Germline assignment: CDR1 MNHNS and CDR2 SASEGT. In nucleotides, the CDR3 is TGTGCCAGCAGTGAGGCAGGCGGGAGCAATCAGCCCCAGCATTTT. Protein: CASSEAGGSNQPQHF.

The chain recombines TRBV7-6 with TRBJ2-5; 11 nucleotides align to TRBD2. V shed 1 base, J shed 1 base, and the junction held 5 bases outside the gene matches. CDR1 and CDR2 from the germline V gene are SGHVS and FNYEAQ. The CDR3 length is 17 residues. The CDR3 coding sequence is TGTGCCAGCAGCTTAGACATAGCGGGAGGGTTCCAAGAGACCCAGTACTTC. Its translation: CASSLDIAGGFQETQYF.

The chain carries TRBV19 and TRBJ2-7, with D possibly matching TRBD1 (8 bases). Trimming cost V 3 bases and J 6 bases, with 15 bases left between them. CDR3 length: 14 residues. Germline V lookup: CDR1 LNHDA, CDR2 SQIVND (reference sequence). The CDR3 coding sequence is TGTGCCAGTAGTATCCAAACAGGGGGGGCCGAGCAGTACTTC. Amino acids: CASSIQTGGAEQYF.

The rearrangement links TRBV29-1 to TRBJ2-4; 8 bases are a match to TRBD2. The CDR3 length is 15 residues. The V gene end was trimmed by 5 bases and the J gene end by 1 base; junction bases not matched to a gene: 7. Germline V gives CDR1 SQVTM, CDR2 ANQGSEA. The CDR3 DNA is TGCAGCGTTATCGTAGCGGGGAACGCCAAAAACATTCAGTACTTC. It specifies CSVIVAGNAKNIQYF.

The V gene is TRBV3-1 (or the pseudogene TRBV3-2), the J gene TRBJ2-3, with 13 bases aligning to TRBD2. CDR3 length: 16 residues. Germline CDR1 is LGHDT and CDR2 is YNNKEL (reference sequence). The V segment lost 1 base and the J segment 6 bases; nucleotides outside the gene matches: 4. As DNA, the CDR3 is TGTGCCAGCAGCCAAGCTTGGACTAGCGGGAGTGATACGCAGTATTTT. Its protein product is CASSQAWTSGSDTQYF.

The genes are TRBV7-9 and TRBJ2-7; TRBD1 aligns across 7 bases. CDR1 and CDR2 from the germline V gene are SEHNR and FQNEAQ (reference sequence). J gave up 2 bases and V 3 bases, and 10 bases lay outside the gene matches. CDR3 length: 16 amino acids. CDR3 coding DNA: TGTGCCAGCAGCTTGACAGGGAACCCCACCGCCTACGAGCAGTACTTC. Residues: CASSLTGNPTAYEQYF.

As regards this clone: The same CDR3 is also encoded by other DNA sequences in this sample. The rearrangement uses TRBV6-5 and TRBJ1-6; D is perhaps TRBD1 (6 bases). The V gene lost 2 bases and the J gene lost 7 bases, with 9 bases spanning the gap. Germline-derived CDR1 and CDR2 are MNHEY and SVGAGI. This CDR3 contains 14 residues. DNA for the CDR3: TGTGCCAGCAGTTACGGGGGCGGGAATTCACCCCTCCACTTT. It encodes CASSYGGGNSPLHF.

J is TRBJ2-3 and V is TRBV11-1; TRBD1 agrees at 9 bases. The V segment lost 5 bases and the J segment 2 bases; nucleotides outside the gene matches: 8. The CDR3 extends over 16 amino acids. Germline V lookup: CDR1 SGHAT, CDR2 FQDESV (reference sequence). The CDR3 spells CASSPGTGPYTDTQYF. The CDR3 DNA sequence: TGTGCCAGCAGCCCCGGGACAGGGCCGTACACAGATACGCAGTATTTT.

The J gene is TRBJ1-5, the V gene TRBV7-2, with TRBD1 as a possible D gene (5 bases). The germline CDR1 and CDR2 sequences are SGHTA and FQGNSA. This CDR3 is 14 amino acids long. V was pared by 3 bases and J by 0 bases, with 6 bases between. CDR3 nucleotide sequence: TGTGCCAGCAGCTTTCAGGGTAGCAATCAGCCCCAGCATTTT. Amino acid sequence: CASSFQGSNQPQHF.

This chain links TRBV7-9 with TRBJ1-3, with D maybe TRBD1 (6 bases). CDR1 is SEHNR, CDR2 FQNEAQ, per germline (reference sequence). The CDR3 totals 15 residues. V lost 5 bases, J lost 4 bases, and 15 bases lay in between. The CDR3: CASSPGQFIGNTIYF. The CDR3 DNA follows: TGTGCCAGCAGCCCTGGACAGTTCATCGGAAACACCATATATTTT.

This chain links TRBV28 with TRBJ2-7; weak D call: TRBD2 (5 bases). The germline V gene has CDR1 MDHEN and CDR2 SYDVKM. Between the trimmed V and J ends, which lost 7 bases and 1 base, there was a span of 14 bases. CDR3 length: 14 residues. This chain's CDR3 is CASIGERLSYEQYF. CDR3 bases: TGTGCCAGCATTGGGGAGCGGCTTTCCTACGAGCAGTACTTC.

The rearrangement links TRBV28 to TRBJ2-7; D possibly corresponds to TRBD2 (6 bases). V was cut by 3 bases and J by 3 bases, with 12 bases left in between. CDR1 is MDHEN, CDR2 SYDVKM, per germline. This CDR3 is 14 amino acids long. CDR3 nucleotide sequence: TGTGCCAGCAGTTTCGCGGGAAATTACTACGAGCAGTACTTC. Its protein product is CASSFAGNYYEQYF.

The V gene is TRBV9, the J gene TRBJ1-1, with D maybe TRBD1 (5 bases). The CDR3 extends over 14 amino acids. Germline lookup yields CDR1 SGDLS and CDR2 YYNGEE. The ends were cut back, 3 bases at V and 1 base at J, with 10 bases in the middle. CDR3 bases: TGTGCCAGCAGCGACGACAGAGCGAACACTGAAGCTTTCTTT. The encoded protein is CASSDDRANTEAFF.

The V call is TRBV7-9, the J call TRBJ2-7; possibly TRBD2 for D (5 bases). Germline V gives CDR1 SEHNR, CDR2 FQNEAQ (reference sequence). V was clipped by 1 base and J by 9 bases, with 10 bases between them. The CDR3 contains 12 residues. CDR3 coding DNA: TGTGCCAGCAGCTTAGAGGCTAGCAGGCAGTACTTC. Translated: CASSLEASRQYF.

The V and J genes are TRBV5-5 and TRBJ2-5; 9 bases agree with TRBD1. Trimming at V came to 4 bases and at J to 6 bases, leaving 16 bases not matched to a gene. The CDR3 runs 17 residues. In germline, CDR1 is SGHKS, CDR2 YYEKEE (reference sequence). The CDR3 nucleotides are TGTGCCAGCAGCCCCATAGCCCTCCGGGACAGGGATAAGACCCAGTACTTC. Translating it yields CASSPIALRDRDKTQYF.

The chain is built from TRBV7-8 and TRBJ2-7; no clear D. V lost 5 bases and J lost 0, with 11 bases in between. The CDR3 contains 14 residues. Germline lookup yields CDR1 SGHVS and CDR2 FQNEAQ. CDR3 in DNA: TGTGCCAGCAGCCCCGGTGCTCCCTCCTACGAGCAGTACTTC. This encodes CASSPGAPSYEQYF.

This chain links TRBV5-4 with TRBJ2-7; TRBD2 aligns across 13 bases. V lost 6 bases and J lost 4; bases outside the gene matches: 7. This CDR3 spans 15 amino acids. From germline, CDR1 is SGHNT and CDR2 YYREEE (reference sequence). Here the CDR3 reads CASTHGTSGNYEQYF. CDR3 in DNA: TGTGCCAGCACCCATGGGACTAGCGGGAATTACGAGCAGTACTTC.